Listed here are 27 T cell receptor beta chains from one sample, sequenced in a study of cytomegalovirus exposure and HLA in healthy donors. Primers: 60 Vbeta forward and 13 Jbeta reverse. Profiling relied on immunoSEQ multiplex PCR, and the TCRdb table lists in-frame clones only, not all of them. The sample records fewer than 200,000 clones, roughly 80% being singletons. Sequenced material: PBMCs. Receptor source: a woman in her forties or fifties in good health and CMV-seropositive.

The chain combines TRBV6-5 with TRBJ1-6; weak D call: TRBD1 (5 bases). V was cut by 7 bases and J by 5 bases, with 12 bases left in between. The length of the CDR3 is 14 residues. Germline CDR1 and CDR2: MNHEY and SVGAGI. This CDR3 reads CASTKGQNNSPLHF. The CDR3 DNA reads as TGTGCCAGCACCAAAGGACAAAATAATTCACCCCTCCACTTT.

The chain combines TRBV5-4 with TRBJ2-7, with 9 nucleotides matching TRBD2. Looked up from germline, CDR1 is SGHNT and CDR2 is YYREEE (reference sequence). The CDR3 spans 14 residues. The V gene end was trimmed by 9 bases and the J gene end by 1 base; junction bases not matched to a gene: 8. The CDR3 DNA sequence: TGTGCCACGTCCCATGCGGGAGGGTCCTACGAGCAGTACTTC. Its protein product is CATSHAGGSYEQYF. Together with reference TRBV5-4 and TRBJ2-7, the CDR3 gives the full variable domain: ETGVTQSPTHLIKTRGQQVTLRCSSQSGHNTVSWYQQALGQGPQFIFQYYREEENGRGNFPPRFSGLQFPNYSSELNVNALELDDSALYLCATSHAGGSYEQYFGPGTRLTVT.

This clone was observed a few times. This chain joins TRBV18 and TRBJ1-1; no clear D. The ends were cut back, 4 bases at V and 3 bases at J, with 9 bases in the middle. The CDR3 spans 13 residues. Germline V lookup: CDR1 KGHSH, CDR2 LQKENI. CDR3 nucleotide sequence: TGTGCCAGCTCACTGGGCCGTGACACTGAAGCTTTCTTT. Translation gives CASSLGRDTEAFF.

Comment on this clone: The junction departs from germline at one end; a sequencing error may be responsible. This sequence joins TRBV7-9 and TRBJ1-1; D is unclear. Germline loops: CDR1 SEHNR, CDR2 FQNEAQ (reference sequence). This CDR3 comprises 14 residues. The CDR3 is CSSRPTVAMTEAFF. The CDR3, as DNA: TGTTCCAGCAGACCCACAGTGGCTATGACTGAAGCTTTCTTT. Variable domain in full (rest from reference TRBV7-9 and TRBJ1-1): DTGVSQNPRHKITKRGQNVTFRCDPISEHNRLYWYRQTLGQGPEFLTYFQNEAQLEKSRLLSDRFSAERPKGSFSTLEIQRTEQGDSAMYLCSSRPTVAMTEAFFGQGTRLTVV.

The rearrangement uses TRBV5-1 and TRBJ2-2, with 7 bases aligning to TRBD1. The CDR3 is made up of 15 amino acids. With V trimmed by 0 bases and J by 4 bases, 3 bases remained unmatched. Germline V gives CDR1 SGHRS, CDR2 YFSETQ. The DNA of the CDR3 is TGCGCCAGCAGCTTGGTCAGGGGGAGCACCGGGGAGCTGTTTTTT. It translates to CASSLVRGSTGELFF.

The CDR3 bases are TGTGCCAGCTCACCACTGGGGGGGCGAGAGACCCAGTACTTC. Its translation: CASSPLGGRETQYF. The chain joins TRBV18 to TRBJ2-5; TRBD2 is a possible D gene (7 bases). Per germline, CDR1 KGHSH and CDR2 LQKENI. The CDR3 consists of 14 residues. The V end lost 1 base, the J end lost 4 bases, and 10 bases lay between the germline ends.

V gene TRBV25-1 combines with J gene TRBJ2-5, with 7 bases matching TRBD1. There are 16 residues in the CDR3. The junction had 9 bases not matched to a gene; V was cut back by 5 bases and J by 0 bases. Germline CDR1 reads MGHDK; CDR2 reads SYGVNS. DNA for the CDR3: TGTGCCAGCAGTCCCGACAGGGCTTTGTACCAAGAGACCCAGTACTTC. Translating gives CASSPDRALYQETQYF.

The chain couples TRBV7-2 to TRBJ2-7; a possible D gene is TRBD2 (5 bases). The germline V gene encodes CDR1 SGHTA and CDR2 FQGNSA. This CDR3 comprises 12 residues. With 5 bases removed from V and 6 bases from J, the gap between germline ends came to 11 bases. Written as DNA, the CDR3 is TGTGCCAGCAGCGAGCTAGCATCCGAGCAGTACTTC. Translation gives CASSELASEQYF.

The V and J genes are TRBV7-2 and TRBJ2-7, with D unresolved. The CDR3 is made up of 16 amino acids. V lost 1 base, J lost 0 bases, and 13 bases lay in between. Germline V gene lookup returns CDR1 SGHTA and CDR2 FQGNSA. The DNA of the CDR3 is TGTGCCAGCAGCTTAGGGTCAGGTACGCCCTCCTACGAGCAGTACTTC. Its protein is CASSLGSGTPSYEQYF.

The chain employs TRBV7-8 and TRBJ2-1; no clear D. Trimming removed 2 bases at V and 4 bases at J, with 6 bases between. The CDR3 sequence is 13 residues long. CDR1 SGHVS and CDR2 FQNEAQ come from the germline V gene. CDR3 residues: CASSLQLYNEQFF. CDR3 bases: TGTGCCAGCAGCTTACAACTTTACAATGAGCAGTTCTTC.

The chain uses TRBV11-3 and TRBJ2-2; 10 positions agree with TRBD2. In germline, CDR1 is SGHNT, CDR2 YENEEA. V lost 3 bases, J lost 2 bases, and 3 bases stayed unmatched. This CDR3 has 16 amino acids. CDR3 loop: CASSFGTSANTGELFF. The CDR3 nucleotides read TGTGCCAGCAGCTTCGGGACTAGCGCTAACACCGGGGAGCTGTTTTTT.

There are a few counts of this clone. The chain joins TRBV7-9 to TRBJ2-5; TRBD2 might be the D (6 bases). Germline V gene data show CDR1 as SEHNR and CDR2 as FQNEAQ (reference sequence). The CDR3 runs 15 residues. The ends were cut back, 3 bases at V and 1 base at J, with 12 bases in the middle. The CDR3 loop reads CASSFPLGGQETQYF. CDR3 sequence (DNA): TGTGCCAGCAGCTTTCCTTTGGGGGGCCAAGAGACCCAGTACTTC. Based on the CDR3 plus reference TRBV7-9 and TRBJ2-5, the full variable domain is DTGVSQNPRHKITKRGQNVTFRCDPISEHNRLYWYRQTLGQGPEFLTYFQNEAQLEKSRLLSDRFSAERPKGSFSTLEIQRTEQGDSAMYLCASSFPLGGQETQYFGPGTRLLVL.

This chain links TRBV15 with TRBJ1-4, with 10 bases identical to TRBD1. This CDR3 contains 15 residues. The ends lost 1 base at V and 5 bases at J; junction bases unmatched: 1. Germline V gene data show CDR1 as LNHNV and CDR2 as YYDKDF (reference sequence). CDR3 sequence reads: CATSRGGQGNEKLFF. The DNA of the CDR3 is TGTGCCACCAGCAGAGGGGGACAGGGGAATGAAAAACTGTTTTTT.

This sequence joins TRBV4-3 and TRBJ2-5; TRBD1 matches at 10 bases. From germline, CDR1 is LGHNA and CDR2 YSLEER. The CDR3 contains 15 residues. V shed 4 bases, J shed 5 bases, and the junction held 7 bases outside the gene matches. The DNA of the CDR3 is TGCGCCAGCAGCCTAGAGACAGGGGGCATGGAGACCCAGTACTTC. Protein: CASSLETGGMETQYF.

The chain combines TRBV6-5 with TRBJ1-6; possibly TRBD1 for D (5 bases). The V end was cut by 4 bases, the J end by 16 bases, with 23 bases between. The germline V gene has CDR1 MNHEY and CDR2 SVGAGI. CDR3 length: 15 residues. Written as DNA, the CDR3 is TGTGCCAGCAGTTGGTCCCCAGAAACCGACAGTTTGCTCCACTTT. It specifies CASSWSPETDSLLHF.

This clone was recorded a few times. The chain recombines TRBV5-5 with TRBJ1-1, with 12 bases that match TRBD1. From germline, CDR1 is SGHKS and CDR2 YYEKEE (reference sequence). V gave up 0 bases and J gave up 0 bases; unmatched junction bases: 12. The CDR3 runs to 20 residues. DNA for the CDR3: TGTGCCAGCAGCTTGGAACCCCGGGACAGGGGGCGGGCAATGAACACTGAAGCTTTCTTT. Translation gives CASSLEPRDRGRAMNTEAFF.

This chain uses TRBV6-1 with TRBJ1-1; possibly TRBD1 for D (5 bases). Germline CDR1 MNHNS, CDR2 SASEGT. V was clipped by 2 bases and J by 4 bases, with 11 bases between them. The CDR3 spans 14 residues. CDR3 residues: CASSESRAGTEAFF. In DNA form, the CDR3 reads TGTGCCAGCAGTGAAAGCAGGGCCGGCACTGAAGCTTTCTTT.

The V call is TRBV4-3, the J call TRBJ2-7, with 9 bases that match TRBD2. Germline lookup yields CDR1 LGHNA and CDR2 YSLEER. V dropped 3 bases and J dropped 2; count of bases not matched to a gene: 8. This CDR3 contains 16 residues. CDR3 nucleotides: TGCGCCAGCAGCCACTTCAAGACTAGCGGAACCTACGAGCAGTACTTC. Its protein is CASSHFKTSGTYEQYF.

This rearrangement joins TRBV14 to TRBJ1-1, with D tentatively TRBD1 (5 bases). Germline V gene lookup returns CDR1 SGHDN and CDR2 FVKESK. Trimming removed 2 bases from V and 0 bases from J, with 13 bases in between. The CDR3 loop spans 16 amino acids. Written as DNA, the CDR3 is TGTGCCAGCAGCCAAACAGGCGGTGGGTTGAACACTGAAGCTTTCTTT. Translated: CASSQTGGGLNTEAFF.

The chain links TRBV5-4 to TRBJ2-5; 9 nucleotides match TRBD1. The J call may be mistaken, given a closer DNA end match to TRBJ2-7. Germline CDR1 is SGHNT and CDR2 is YYREEE (reference sequence). This CDR3 comprises 14 residues. CDR3 in DNA: TGTGCCAGCAGCTCCGGGACAGGGCACTACGAGCAGTACTTC. This encodes CASSSGTGHYEQYF.

This clone showed up just once. The gene calls are TRBV10-3 and TRBJ2-7, with 11 nucleotides matching TRBD2. Germline CDR1 reads ENHRY; CDR2 reads SYGVKD. Unmatched junction bases numbered 6, after V lost 6 bases and J lost 2 bases. The CDR3 loop spans 15 amino acids. In DNA form, the CDR3 reads TGTGCCATCAGGGGGGGACTAGCGGAAACCTACGAGCAGTACTTC. Protein product: CAIRGGLAETYEQYF.

To note about this clone: Germline is not matched at one junction end, which may reflect a read error. This chain joins TRBV7-6 and TRBJ2-2; TRBD2 aligns across 8 bases. The CDR3 is 16 residues long. Germline lookup yields CDR1 SGHVS and CDR2 FNYEAQ. The chain's CDR3 is CASSLGAGVDTGELFF. Here the CDR3 DNA reads TGTGCTAGCAGCTTAGGAGCGGGAGTGGATACCGGGGAGCTGTTTTTT.

The chain has TRBV5-1 and TRBJ1-3, with D hard to call. The CDR3 spans 17 residues. In germline, CDR1 is SGHRS, CDR2 YFSETQ. Trimming took off 6 bases at V and 2 bases at J, with 21 bases between the two ends. CDR3 nucleotide sequence: TGCGCCAGCAATGCCGGGGAGTCCGCCTTGACTGGAAACACCATATATTTT. This encodes CASNAGESALTGNTIYF.

The V and J genes are TRBV4-2 and TRBJ2-1; D may be TRBD2 (5 bases). Trimming shortened V by 0 bases and J by 2 bases, and 8 bases separated the two germline ends. The CDR3 spans 15 residues. The germline V gene encodes CDR1 LGHNA and CDR2 YNFKEQ. The CDR3 DNA reads TGTGCCAGCAGCCAAGATTCGGGGACCTACAATGAGCAGTTCTTC. Residues: CASSQDSGTYNEQFF.

A single count supports this clone. The V and J genes are TRBV15 and TRBJ1-2; D uncertain. The V end was cut by 0 bases, the J end by 8 bases, with 7 bases between. The CDR3 is made up of 12 amino acids. Germline V gene lookup returns CDR1 LNHNV and CDR2 YYDKDF (reference sequence). Here the CDR3 DNA reads TGTGCCACCAGCAGAGATAACTTAGGCTACACCTTC. This sequence encodes CATSRDNLGYTF.

The chain combines TRBV19 with TRBJ1-5; maybe TRBD1 (5 bases). The CDR3 loop spans 14 amino acids. Germline values: CDR1 LNHDA, CDR2 SQIVND (reference sequence). V dropped 3 bases and J dropped 10 bases, with 16 bases sitting between them. The CDR3 DNA is TGTGCCAGTAGTATGTCGGGGGAGTATCGCCCCCAGCATTTT. It specifies CASSMSGEYRPQHF.

The genes are TRBV14 and TRBJ1-1; D not certain. V gave up 4 bases and J gave up 1 base, with 10 bases separating them. The germline CDR1 and CDR2 sequences are SGHDN and FVKESK. This CDR3 is built from 14 residues. In nucleotides, the CDR3 is TGTGCCAGCAGCCGCGTCCGAGGGAACACTGAAGCTTTCTTT. Amino acids: CASSRVRGNTEAFF.